This TCR beta chain was obtained from a study of blood T cell repertoires in COVID-19. Germline V gene data show CDR1 as SSHAT and CDR2 as FNYEAQ (reference sequence). This CDR3 is built from 20 residues. Data came from immunoSEQ multiplex PCR; TCRdb stores just in-frame clones and leaves some out. This repertoire shows 100,000 to 130,000 clones, about nine tenths found once; its top ten account for 2% to 3%. A word on this clone: One end of the junction is discordant with germline, which a read error may explain.

The receptor comes from a human donor in a cohort sampled during active COVID-19. This rearrangement joins TRBV7-7 to TRBJ2-3; tentatively, D is TRBD2 (5 bases). The sample comprised peripheral blood. The CDR3 sequence is CASSLQPAPGGLPNPDTQYF. DNA of the CDR3: TGTGCTAGCAGCTTACAGCCGGCCCCAGGTGGACTCCCGAACCCAGATACGCAGTATTTT.